The 30 T cell receptor beta chains below were found in one sample sequenced in a study of T cell changes during pregnancy in multiple sclerosis. The repertoire was sequenced with immunoSEQ multiplex PCR; TCRdb's copy has only in-frame clones and lacks some. The sample contains about 70,000 clones, about nine tenths of which appear only once. Sequencing used peripheral blood, obtained in the first trimester of pregnancy. Every receptor here comes from a female donor with multiple sclerosis, enrolled in a pregnancy study.

The J gene is TRBJ2-5, the V gene TRBV6-1; 7 nucleotides align to TRBD2. The J call may be incorrect, as the DNA end agrees better with TRBJ2-7. Germline CDR1 and CDR2: MNHNS and SASEGT. The CDR3 is made up of 12 amino acids. The CDR3 loop is CASRGGDYEQYF. CDR3 DNA sequence: TGTGCCAGCAGGGGAGGGGATTACGAGCAGTACTTC.

This clone was detected once. V usage is TRBV10-3 and J usage is TRBJ2-1, with D possibly being TRBD2 (5 bases). CDR1 is ENHRY, CDR2 SYGVKD, per germline. The V gene lost 7 bases and the J gene lost 6 bases, with 13 bases spanning the gap. The CDR3 has 13 residues. This CDR3 reads CAINGLVGNEQFF. CDR3 coding DNA: TGTGCCATCAATGGACTTGTGGGCAATGAGCAGTTCTTC.

V is TRBV21-1 and J is TRBJ2-7; the listed D gene, TRBD1, was not tested against the DNA. TRBV21-1 represents a pseudogene. The CDR3 spans 14 residues. CDR3 in amino acids: CASTRDRGVYEQYF. The CDR3 DNA reads TGTGCCAGCACCCGGGACAGGGGGGTCTACGAGCAGTACTTC.

The genes are TRBV28 and TRBJ1-5; D is perhaps TRBD1 (5 bases). The CDR3 spans 17 residues. The V gene lost 5 bases and the J gene lost 3 bases, with 20 bases spanning the gap. The germline CDR1 and CDR2 sequences are MDHEN and SYDVKM. The CDR3 reads CASSHPLGGGINQPQHF. The CDR3 DNA is TGTGCCAGCAGTCACCCGCTTGGGGGGGGAATCAATCAGCCCCAGCATTTT.

CDR3 nucleotide sequence: TGTGCCAGCAGGGGGTTACCGGGACAGAACTACGAGCAGTACTTC. The encoded protein is CASRGLPGQNYEQYF. The V gene is TRBV2, the J gene TRBJ2-7; 7 bases are shared with TRBD1. Germline lookup yields CDR1 SNHLY and CDR2 FYNNEI. CDR3 length equals 15 residues. The V segment lost 6 bases and the J segment 3 bases; nucleotides outside the gene matches: 11. Full variable domain (outside the CDR3, taken from reference TRBV2 and TRBJ2-7): EPEVTQTPSHQVTQMGQEVILRCVPISNHLYFYWYRQILGQKVEFLVSFYNNEISEKSEIFDDQFSVERPDGSNFTLKIRSTKLEDSAMYFCASRGLPGQNYEQYFGPGTRLTVT.

The chain's CDR3 is CASSENSQETQYF. The CDR3 DNA reads as TGCGCCAGCAGTGAGAACAGCCAAGAGACCCAGTACTTC. The chain is built from TRBV10-1 and TRBJ2-5; D unclear. Germline values: CDR1 WNHNN, CDR2 SYGVQD (reference sequence). The CDR3 consists of 13 residues. The V end lost 2 bases, the J end lost 1 base, and 5 bases lay between the germline ends.

CDR3 DNA: TGTGCCAGCAGCCCCCGGCTGGGACTAGATTTTAATGAGCAGTTCTTC. It yields the protein CASSPRLGLDFNEQFF. This chain uses TRBV4-2 with TRBJ2-1, with TRBD2 identical over 8 bases. The CDR3 totals 16 residues. CDR1 is LGHNA and CDR2 is YNFKEQ in the germline V gene. The J segment lost 7 bases and the V segment lost 4 bases, leaving 12 bases of the junction unmatched.

V is TRBV4-1 and J is TRBJ1-5, with a weak D call TRBD1 (5 bases). The V gene's germline CDR1 is MGHRA and CDR2 YSYEKL. This CDR3 has 17 amino acids. V shed 3 bases and J shed 0 bases, with 15 bases lying between them. The DNA for the CDR3 is TGCGCCAGCAGCCATGCCCTGGGGGGATATAGCAATCAGCCCCAGCATTTT. Protein sequence: CASSHALGGYSNQPQHF.

This chain links TRBV10-3 with TRBJ2-7; D is unclear. V lost 0 bases, J lost 3 bases, and 6 bases lay in between. The V gene's germline CDR1 is ENHRY and CDR2 SYGVKD. The CDR3 has 13 residues. The CDR3 DNA sequence: TGTGCCATCAGTGAGTCGCTCAGCTACGAGCAGTACTTC. As protein: CAISESLSYEQYF.

CDR3 in amino acids: CASRARVGEYTEAFF. The CDR3 bases are TGTGCCAGCAGGGCCAGGGTTGGTGAGTACACTGAAGCTTTCTTT. V usage is TRBV6-1 and J usage is TRBJ1-1, with D tentatively TRBD1 (5 bases). The CDR3 runs to 15 residues. Germline CDR1 MNHNS, CDR2 SASEGT. With 6 bases removed from V and 3 bases from J, the gap between germline ends came to 17 bases.

The CDR3 DNA reads TGTGCCAGCAGCCTTGAGATCGTCTACAATGAGCAGTTCTTC. Translated, it gives CASSLEIVYNEQFF. This rearrangement joins TRBV11-2 to TRBJ2-1, with D unclear. Germline CDR1 and CDR2: SGHAT and FQNNGV. Trimming removed 5 bases from V and 3 bases from J, with 11 bases in between. This CDR3 is 14 amino acids long.

The chain recombines TRBV6-5 with TRBJ2-3; D is undetermined. The CDR3 is 14 residues long. V lost 4 bases and J lost 1, with 9 bases in between. Germline-derived CDR1 and CDR2 are MNHEY and SVGAGI. The CDR3 reads CASSSSAGTDTQYF. The CDR3 DNA sequence: TGTGCCAGCAGTTCCTCTGCGGGCACAGATACGCAGTATTTT.

This clone was found a few times. V gene TRBV10-3 combines with J gene TRBJ1-3; TRBD1 matches at 7 bases. This CDR3 is built from 15 residues. V shed 4 bases, J shed 3 bases, and the junction held 6 bases outside the gene matches. CDR1 is ENHRY and CDR2 is SYGVKD in the germline V gene. CDR3 region: CAISALTGSGNTIYF. CDR3 in DNA: TGTGCCATCAGTGCACTGACAGGGAGTGGAAACACCATATATTTT.

The DNA of the CDR3 is TGTGCCAGCTCACCGGGGCGAGCGGGTCAAGAGACCCAGTACTTC. Translation gives CASSPGRAGQETQYF. This chain joins TRBV18 and TRBJ2-5, with D maybe TRBD2 (6 bases). Trimming shortened V by 3 bases and J by 2 bases, and 13 bases separated the two germline ends. CDR1 is KGHSH, CDR2 LQKENI, per germline. This CDR3 contains 15 residues.

V is TRBV19 and J is TRBJ1-1; D possibly corresponds to TRBD1 (6 bases). Looked up from germline, CDR1 is LNHDA and CDR2 is SQIVND (reference sequence). This CDR3 region has 19 residues. V lost 7 bases, J lost 1 base, and 28 bases lay in between. CDR3 region: CASTPTLGRGPTGNTEAFF. The CDR3 bases are TGTGCCAGTACCCCGACATTGGGCAGGGGCCCTACGGGGAACACTGAAGCTTTCTTT.

The J gene is TRBJ2-5, the V gene TRBV27; TRBD2 might be the D (5 bases). V gave up 2 bases and J gave up 1 base, with 11 bases separating them. This CDR3 comprises 15 residues. The germline gives CDR1 MNHEY, CDR2 SMNVEV (reference sequence). CDR3 protein: CASSLRLAFQETQYF. CDR3 sequence (DNA): TGTGCCAGCAGTTTAAGGCTAGCTTTCCAAGAGACCCAGTACTTC.

The J gene is TRBJ2-1, the V gene TRBV6-4; TRBD2 matches at 9 bases. CDR1 is MRHNA and CDR2 is SNTAGT in the germline V gene. Unmatched junction bases numbered 4, after V lost 4 bases and J lost 6 bases. The CDR3 runs to 14 residues. CDR3: CASSVAGGRNEQFF. The DNA of the CDR3 is TGTGCCAGCAGTGTGGCGGGAGGGCGCAATGAGCAGTTCTTC.

V and J are TRBV10-2 and TRBJ1-1, with 9 bases matching TRBD1. The CDR3 totals 14 residues. V lost 7 bases, J lost 4 bases, and 7 bases stayed unmatched. CDR1 WSHSY and CDR2 SAAADI come from the germline V gene. CDR3 protein: CASIQGARGTEAFF. The DNA for the CDR3 is TGCGCCAGCATACAGGGGGCGCGGGGCACTGAAGCTTTCTTT.

This clone was detected only once. The CDR3 nucleotides read TGTGCCAGCAGTACCCAGGGGGCGAGGGCTGAAAAACTGTTTTTT. Its translation is CASSTQGARAEKLFF. This chain links TRBV28 with TRBJ1-4; the match to TRBD1 covers 8 bases. Looked up from germline, CDR1 is MDHEN and CDR2 is SYDVKM. The length of the CDR3 is 15 residues. The V segment lost 5 bases and the J segment 7 bases; nucleotides outside the gene matches: 9.

This chain uses TRBV6-5 with TRBJ1-1, with D perhaps TRBD1 (5 bases). V lost 2 bases and J lost 1, with 5 bases in between. From germline, CDR1 is MNHEY and CDR2 SVGAGI. This CDR3 has 13 residues. The CDR3 DNA follows: TGTGCCAGCAGTTACCAGGGGAACACTGAAGCTTTCTTT. Its protein product is CASSYQGNTEAFF.

This clone was observed once. The chain employs TRBV9 and TRBJ2-3; possible D gene TRBD1, 6 bases. Germline V gene sequence: CDR1 SGDLS, CDR2 YYNGEE. V dropped 3 bases and J dropped 4 bases, with 12 bases sitting between them. The CDR3 is 14 residues long. The DNA for the CDR3 is TGTGCCAGCAGCGCTGGGGGCCAGTCAGATACGCAGTATTTT. Translation gives CASSAGGQSDTQYF.

The chain couples TRBV5-1 to TRBJ2-5; 8 bases fit TRBD1. CDR1 is SGHRS, CDR2 YFSETQ, per germline. V was clipped by 5 bases and J by 5 bases; unmatched bases: 8. The CDR3 runs 14 residues. For the CDR3, the DNA is TGCGCCAGCAGTTCGGACAGGGCTGGTGAGACCCAGTACTTC. This codes for CASSSDRAGETQYF.

The gene calls are TRBV19 and TRBJ1-2; 9 bases fit TRBD1. Per germline, CDR1 LNHDA and CDR2 SQIVND (reference sequence). CDR3 size: 15 residues. With 3 bases clipped from V and 8 bases from J, the junction kept 10 bases outside the gene matches. The CDR3 nucleotides are TGTGCCAGTAGTATCGGGGGGACAGGGATTCGGGGCTACACCTTC. Protein: CASSIGGTGIRGYTF.

In its sample, this clone was seen once. The chain recombines TRBV7-8 with TRBJ2-1; D possibly corresponds to TRBD2 (5 bases). Per germline, CDR1 SGHVS and CDR2 FQNEAQ. V lost 6 bases and J lost 4, with 22 bases in between. This CDR3 comprises 17 residues. Written as DNA, the CDR3 is TGTGCCAGCAGGCCCCAGATGGGAGCCTCCCGTTACAATGAGCAGTTCTTC. Translated: CASRPQMGASRYNEQFF.

This chain joins TRBV19 and TRBJ1-1, with TRBD1 identical over 7 bases. The CDR3 contains 13 residues. Germline CDR1 LNHDA, CDR2 SQIVND (reference sequence). Trimming at V came to 4 bases and at J to 8 bases, leaving 7 bases not matched to a gene. The CDR3 DNA is TGTGCCAGTAGTACCCAATCGACAGGGGAAGCTTTCTTT. Translating it yields CASSTQSTGEAFF.

The chain carries TRBV5-1 and TRBJ2-7; TRBD1 aligns across 7 bases. The V segment lost 0 bases and the J segment 5 bases; nucleotides outside the gene matches: 8. Germline V gene sequence: CDR1 SGHRS, CDR2 YFSETQ. This CDR3 has 15 residues. The CDR3 nucleotides read TGCGCCAGCAGCTTGGCCTCAGGGGGTCTCGACGAGCAGTACTTC. Protein: CASSLASGGLDEQYF.

V usage is TRBV28 and J usage is TRBJ2-1; the D gene is possibly TRBD2 (7 bases). Between the trimmed V and J ends, which lost 5 bases and 8 bases, there was a span of 16 bases. This CDR3 region has 14 residues. Germline lookup yields CDR1 MDHEN and CDR2 SYDVKM. CDR3 region: CASSIGGGLDEQFF. The CDR3 coding sequence is TGTGCCAGCAGTATAGGGGGGGGGCTGGATGAGCAGTTCTTC.

The gene calls are TRBV4-1 and TRBJ1-1, with D maybe TRBD1 (5 bases). Looked up from germline, CDR1 is MGHRA and CDR2 is YSYEKL. This CDR3 has 14 residues. V lost 1 base and J 1 base, leaving 7 bases between the germline ends. The CDR3 sequence: CASSQAGGNTEAFF. CDR3 DNA: TGCGCCAGCAGCCAAGCCGGGGGGAACACTGAAGCTTTCTTT.

The chain uses TRBV9 and TRBJ2-3; D is ambiguous. CDR3 length equals 14 residues. Deletions cut 0 bases from V and 4 bases from J, with 9 bases between. CDR1 is SGDLS and CDR2 is YYNGEE in the germline V gene. CDR3 sequence reads: CASSVVQASDTQYF. The CDR3 DNA is TGTGCCAGCAGCGTAGTCCAGGCTTCAGATACGCAGTATTTT.

This clone was seen only a few times. The chain couples TRBV6-1 to TRBJ1-5, with a weak D call TRBD1 (6 bases). Trimming removed 1 base from V and 6 bases from J, with 10 bases in between. CDR3 length: 14 residues. Germline assignment: CDR1 MNHNS and CDR2 SASEGT. The CDR3 coding sequence is TGTGCCAGCAGTGAAGGACAGGAGGTTCAGCCCCAGCATTTT. Translated: CASSEGQEVQPQHF.